These 8 T cell receptor beta chains came from one sample sequenced in a study of shared clonotypes between healthy human individuals. The repertoire was sequenced with immunoSEQ multiplex PCR; TCRdb's copy has only in-frame clones and lacks some. The sample records some 320,000 clones, around 90% being singletons. What was sequenced was memory CD8+ T cells sorted from blood. Subset denoted: CD45RO+ cells pooled with CCR7-negative TemRA cells. All receptors come from a man in his late teens or twenties in good health.

The rearrangement uses TRBV30 and TRBJ1-4; 8 bases are a match to TRBD1. V was pared by 4 bases and J by 8 bases, with 9 bases of the junction left unmatched. The CDR3 runs to 14 residues. Germline loops: CDR1 GTSNPN, CDR2 SVGIG (reference sequence). The chain's CDR3 is CAWMVGQGVEKLFF. CDR3 coding DNA: TGTGCCTGGATGGTAGGACAGGGAGTCGAAAAACTGTTTTTT.

The chain recombines TRBV11-2 with TRBJ1-2; D is unclear. The V end was cut by 0 bases, the J end by 4 bases, with 12 bases between. The CDR3 length is 15 residues. The germline CDR1 and CDR2 sequences are SGHAT and FQNNGV. As DNA, the CDR3 is TGTGCCAGCAGCTTAGATCTGGGGATACGCTATGGCTACACCTTC. It specifies CASSLDLGIRYGYTF.

The V gene is TRBV5-4, the J gene TRBJ2-5; D is tentatively TRBD1 or TRBD2 (5 bases each). The CDR3 runs to 13 residues. V was trimmed by 4 bases and J by 5 bases, leaving 12 bases between them. The germline gives CDR1 SGHNT, CDR2 YYREEE (reference sequence). CDR3 nucleotides: TGTGCCAGCAGCCCGAGGGGCGGGGAGACCCAGTACTTC. It specifies CASSPRGGETQYF.

This chain links TRBV4-1 with TRBJ2-7, with 7 bases matching TRBD2. J lost 3 bases, V lost 0 bases, and 8 bases had no gene match. The CDR3 covers 16 residues. CDR1 and CDR2 from the germline V gene are MGHRA and YSYEKL. CDR3 nucleotide sequence: TGCGCCAGCAGCCAAGATTGGGGGAGGGCCCTCTACGAGCAGTACTTC. Translating gives CASSQDWGRALYEQYF.

This rearrangement joins TRBV2 to TRBJ2-4, with D perhaps TRBD1 or TRBD2 (5 bases each). This CDR3 is 17 amino acids long. Trimming shortened V by 6 bases and J by 0 bases, and 18 bases separated the two germline ends. Germline V gene lookup returns CDR1 SNHLY and CDR2 FYNNEI. CDR3 bases: TGTGCCAGCAGCCACCTCCGGAGGACACTAGCCAAAAACATTCAGTACTTC. Protein: CASSHLRRTLAKNIQYF.

V usage is TRBV10-1 and J usage is TRBJ1-2, with 8 bases aligning to TRBD1. Germline V lookup: CDR1 WNHNN, CDR2 SYGVQD (reference sequence). V lost 8 bases and J lost 8; bases outside the gene matches: 10. The CDR3 sequence is 13 residues long. The CDR3 loop reads CASDSGGAGGYTF. CDR3 bases: TGCGCCAGCGACTCAGGGGGCGCGGGAGGCTACACCTTC.

This clone was recorded once. This chain connects TRBV6-5 to TRBJ2-5; a possible D gene is TRBD2 (5 bases). Trimming left V 6 bases short and J 4 bases short, with 6 bases between. The CDR3 consists of 11 residues. Germline V gene lookup returns CDR1 MNHEY and CDR2 SVGAGI. CDR3 coding DNA: TGTGCCAGCAGCGCGGGAGAGACCCAGTACTTC. Translated, it gives CASSAGETQYF.

The rearrangement joins TRBV28 to TRBJ2-5, with 12 bases fitting TRBD1. CDR1 MDHEN and CDR2 SYDVKM come from the germline V gene. The length of the CDR3 is 15 residues. The V segment lost 3 bases and the J segment 4 bases; nucleotides outside the gene matches: 3. The CDR3 DNA is TGTGCCAGCAGTTTGGGACAGGGGGCACCAGAGACCCAGTACTTC. It encodes CASSLGQGAPETQYF.